This T cell receptor (beta chain) was found in a study of Ad26.COV2.S vaccination and SARS-CoV-2 variants. The CDR3 consists of 15 residues. Germline V gene lookup returns CDR1 SGHTA and CDR2 FQGNSA. V gave up 6 bases and J gave up 14 bases, with 27 bases separating them. Treatment described: over 15 received Ad26.COV2.S at low or high dose, single or two shots; roughly five received placebo; per-sample allocation not given. The samples were gathered on day 63 after the first injection of vaccine or placebo. Assay: immunoSEQ multiplex PCR; the TCRdb copy retains only in-frame clones and omits some. The table has approximately 450,000 clones, 80% to 95% seen once.

The material sequenced was peripheral blood, taken in a trial of Ad26.COV2.S vaccine versus placebo. V is TRBV7-2 and J is TRBJ2-3; D is perhaps TRBD2 (7 bases). This clonotype was obtained from a person aged 18-60 years who received the Ad26.COV2.S COVID-19 vaccine or a placebo. Written as DNA, the CDR3 is TGTGCCAGCAGATACCGTTCAGCCTCCGCGGGGGCCGCGTATTTT. This translates into CASRYRSASAGAAYF.